The clone carrying this TCR beta chain was detected a few times. This entry is derived from a study of beta chain features in type 1 diabetes. This CDR3 region has 15 residues. CDR1 and CDR2 (germline): KGHSH, LQKENI. V was trimmed by 2 bases and J by 5 bases, leaving 15 bases between them. Sequencing targeted expressed TCRB transcripts, as all isolated RNA had been reverse transcribed. The table came from immunoSEQ multiplex PCR; TCRdb's copy has only in-frame clones and leaves some out. The profile shows almost 350,000 clones, around 20% of them singletons. The sample comprised naive CD4+ T cells from blood. This TCR was recovered from a woman between 18 and 29 years old in good health. The chain carries TRBV18 and TRBJ2-5; D is possibly TRBD2 (6 bases). The CDR3 coding sequence is TGTGCCAGCTCACCAAATGATGGTGCGGGGGAGACCCAGTACTTC. Its translation is CASSPNDGAGETQYF.